Below, 5 T cell receptor beta chains from the same sample are listed, as sequenced in a study of cytomegalovirus exposure and HLA in healthy donors. Vbeta (60) and Jbeta (13) primers were used in the PCR. Some clones are missing from TCRdb's copy, which holds only in-frame ones; the method was immunoSEQ multiplex PCR. The table lists 150,000 to 200,000 clones, 75% to 85% of them singletons. Sequenced input: PBMCs. The receptors come from a woman between 45 and 65 years old in good health and CMV-seropositive.

The CDR3: CASRTSGGESYEQYF. The DNA of the CDR3 is TGTGCCAGTAGAACTAGCGGGGGTGAATCCTACGAGCAGTACTTC. This rearrangement joins TRBV19 to TRBJ2-7, with 11 nucleotides matching TRBD2. The CDR3 covers 15 residues. V lost 6 bases and J lost 1; bases outside the gene matches: 5. Germline V gene sequence: CDR1 LNHDA, CDR2 SQIVND (reference sequence).

This clone was observed a handful of times. The V call is TRBV5-1, the J call TRBJ2-7, with D perhaps matching TRBD2 (5 bases). The germline CDR1 and CDR2 sequences are SGHRS and YFSETQ. Between the trimmed V and J ends, which lost 6 bases and 3 bases, there was a span of 16 bases. The CDR3 extends over 14 amino acids. The CDR3 here is CASTRGLTNYEQYF. CDR3 DNA sequence: TGCGCCAGCACCCGTGGACTGACGAACTACGAGCAGTACTTC.

CDR3 in amino acids: CASSPWGGRKAFF. CDR3 nucleotide sequence: TGTGCCAGCAGTCCCTGGGGGGGGCGGAAAGCTTTCTTT. The chain couples TRBV6-5 to TRBJ1-1; perhaps TRBD1 as D (6 bases). The CDR3 sequence is 13 residues long. Trimming left V 5 bases short and J 9 bases short, with 16 bases between. The germline V gene encodes CDR1 MNHEY and CDR2 SVGAGI.

The V and J genes are TRBV5-1 and TRBJ2-4; D possibly corresponds to TRBD2 (5 bases). CDR1 and CDR2 (germline): SGHRS, YFSETQ. V was trimmed by 4 bases and J by 4 bases, leaving 15 bases between them. The CDR3 runs 15 residues. The CDR3 protein is CASSIPTKNKNIQYF. The CDR3 nucleotides are TGCGCCAGCAGCATACCGACTAAGAATAAAAACATTCAGTACTTC.

The chain has TRBV5-1 and TRBJ1-2; 7 bases agree with TRBD1. Germline V CDR1 and CDR2: SGHRS, YFSETQ. The CDR3 covers 16 residues. With V trimmed by 3 bases and J by 1 base, 9 bases remained unmatched. DNA of the CDR3: TGCGCCAGCAGCTCCTCCGGGACAGACCTTAACTATGGCTACACCTTC. Translating it yields CASSSSGTDLNYGYTF.